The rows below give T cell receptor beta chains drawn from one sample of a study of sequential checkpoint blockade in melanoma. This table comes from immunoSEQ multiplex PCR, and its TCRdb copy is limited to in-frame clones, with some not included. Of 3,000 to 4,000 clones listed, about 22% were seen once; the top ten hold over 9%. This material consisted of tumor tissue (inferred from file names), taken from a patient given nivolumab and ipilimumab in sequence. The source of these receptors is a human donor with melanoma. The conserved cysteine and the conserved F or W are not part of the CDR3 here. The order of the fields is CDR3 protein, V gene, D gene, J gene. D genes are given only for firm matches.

CDR3: ASGRARGEANYGYT
V: TRBV6-8
D: NA
J: TRBJ1-2

CDR3: ASRGSGQETQY
V: TRBV6-8
D: NA
J: TRBJ2-5

CDR3: ASSGGQGAGETQY
V: TRBV9
D: TRBD1
J: TRBJ2-5

CDR3: ASSLERGLKPQY
V: TRBV11-3
D: NA
J: TRBJ2-5

CDR3: ASSETGSTDTQY
V: TRBV19
D: TRBD1
J: TRBJ2-3

CDR3: SVEGGGGTDTQY
V: TRBV29-1
D: TRBD2
J: TRBJ2-3

CDR3: ASSSYRTSGVTDTQY
V: TRBV6-8
D: TRBD2
J: TRBJ2-3

CDR3: ASSYPRGGLAAETQY
V: TRBV6-8
D: TRBD2
J: TRBJ2-5

CDR3: ASSLGTGSGTDTQY
V: TRBV5-1
D: TRBD1
J: TRBJ2-3

CDR3: ASRVTGAYGYT
V: TRBV6-8
D: TRBD1
J: TRBJ1-2

CDR3: ASSFLSGGGEQF
V: TRBV11-3
D: NA
J: TRBJ2-1

CDR3: ASSVSGTGDNEQF
V: TRBV11-3
D: TRBD1
J: TRBJ2-1

CDR3: AWRESRDRQPFPNTGELF
V: TRBV30
D: TRBD1
J: TRBJ2-2

CDR3: ASSEAGTSGFLAKNIQY
V: TRBV6-1
D: TRBD2
J: TRBJ2-4

CDR3: ASRRGQGITGELF
V: TRBV6-8
D: TRBD1
J: TRBJ2-2

CDR3: ASSQDPGTDYGYT
V: TRBV1
D: NA
J: TRBJ1-2